The 12 T cell receptor beta chains given below trace back to one sample, sequenced in a study of blood T cell repertoires in COVID-19. Libraries were prepared by immunoSEQ multiplex PCR; TCRdb keeps only in-frame clonotypes and omits some of them. The sample carries about 100,000 clones, roughly nine tenths recorded once. The sequenced sample was peripheral blood. These receptors all come from a man in his fifties or sixties with acute or convalescent COVID-19.

V gene TRBV28 combines with J gene TRBJ1-4; D is ambiguous. Germline lookup yields CDR1 MDHEN and CDR2 SYDVKM. V dropped 6 bases and J dropped 3 bases, with 11 bases sitting between them. This CDR3 spans 14 amino acids. Written as DNA, the CDR3 is TGTGCCAGCAGCTGGTCCGGGGCTAATGAAAAACTGTTTTTT. It yields the protein CASSWSGANEKLFF. The whole variable domain, filled in from reference TRBV28 and TRBJ1-4, reads DVKVTQSSRYLVKRTGEKVFLECVQDMDHENMFWYRQDPGLGLRLIYFSYDVKMKEKGDIPEGYSVSREKKERFSLILESASTNQTSMYLCASSWSGANEKLFFGSGTQLSVL.

The chain employs TRBV2 and TRBJ2-5; tentatively, D is TRBD1 (6 bases). CDR1 is SNHLY, CDR2 FYNNEI, per germline. Trimming took off 6 bases at V and 7 bases at J, with 15 bases between the two ends. This CDR3 contains 13 residues. The CDR3 nucleotides read TGTGCCAGCAGCGGGACAACCCGAGGGACCCAGTACTTC. Translating it yields CASSGTTRGTQYF.

This chain uses TRBV5-1 with TRBJ2-5, with a tentative D call TRBD2 (5 bases). This CDR3 comprises 14 residues. CDR1 SGHRS and CDR2 YFSETQ come from the germline V gene. The V end lost 4 bases, the J end lost 2 bases, and 12 bases lay between the germline ends. In DNA form, the CDR3 reads TGCGCCAGCAGCCCCAGGACTTTACAAGAGACCCAGTACTTC. Its translation is CASSPRTLQETQYF.

The chain couples TRBV14 to TRBJ2-3, with D possibly TRBD2 on 6 matching bases. V shed 3 bases and J shed 1 base, with 14 bases lying between them. The germline V gene has CDR1 SGHDN and CDR2 FVKESK. This CDR3 has 16 residues. The CDR3 bases are TGTGCCAGCAGCCAGGGTGGAGGGTGGCGCACAGATACGCAGTATTTT. Translated, it gives CASSQGGGWRTDTQYF.

In its sample, this clone was seen once. The J gene is TRBJ1-2, the V gene TRBV6-4, with a weak D call TRBD1 (5 bases). Trimming took off 3 bases at V and 3 bases at J, with 8 bases between the two ends. Germline V gene sequence: CDR1 MRHNA, CDR2 SNTAGT. The CDR3 consists of 13 residues. The CDR3 reads CASSESGDYGYTF. In DNA form, the CDR3 reads TGTGCCAGCAGTGAGTCGGGGGACTATGGCTACACCTTC.

The chain has TRBV19 and TRBJ2-3, with 7 bases fitting TRBD2. This CDR3 spans 14 amino acids. The germline gives CDR1 LNHDA, CDR2 SQIVND (reference sequence). V shed 6 bases and J 6 bases; nucleotides not matched to a gene: 9. CDR3 amino acids: CASSSMGEGDTQYF. The CDR3, as DNA: TGTGCCAGTAGCAGCATGGGGGAGGGGGATACGCAGTATTTT.

The chain combines TRBV6-5 with TRBJ2-1; D is possibly TRBD1 (7 bases). CDR3 length: 13 residues. The germline gives CDR1 MNHEY, CDR2 SVGAGI. With 6 bases removed from V and 6 bases from J, the gap between germline ends came to 12 bases. This CDR3 reads CASRGGGSNEQFF. The DNA for the CDR3 is TGTGCCAGCAGAGGAGGGGGCAGCAATGAGCAGTTCTTC.

V is TRBV3-1 (or the pseudogene TRBV3-2) and J is TRBJ1-4; possibly TRBD1 for D (6 bases). The CDR3 consists of 14 residues. V shed 4 bases and J shed 4 bases, with 10 bases lying between them. Germline V gives CDR1 LGHDT, CDR2 YNNKEL (reference sequence). CDR3 bases: TGTGCCAGCAGCCTGGACAGCCATAATGAAAAACTGTTTTTT. Translation: CASSLDSHNEKLFF.

The rearrangement links TRBV27 to TRBJ1-4; 7 nucleotides line up with TRBD1. The CDR3 is 17 amino acids. CDR1 MNHEY and CDR2 SMNVEV come from the germline V gene (reference sequence). Trimming cost V 2 bases and J 0 bases; bases outside gene matches: 6. In DNA form, the CDR3 reads TGTGCCAGCAGTTTACGATACAGGGGAGCAACTAATGAAAAACTGTTTTTT. Its protein product is CASSLRYRGATNEKLFF.

The V call is TRBV5-8, the J call TRBJ1-5, with a tentative D call TRBD1 (6 bases). Trimming shortened V by 0 bases and J by 1 base, and 8 bases separated the two germline ends. From germline, CDR1 is SGHTS and CDR2 YDEGEE. CDR3 size: 15 residues. The CDR3 coding sequence is TGTGCCAGCAGCTTGGACCAGGGGAGCAATCAGCCCCAGCATTTT. It is translated as CASSLDQGSNQPQHF. Variable domain in full (rest from reference TRBV5-8 and TRBJ1-5): EAGVTQSPTHLIKTRGQQATLRCSPISGHTSVYWYQQALGLGLQFLLWYDEGEERNRGNFPPRFSGRQFPNYSSELNVNALELEDSALYLCASSLDQGSNQPQHFGDGTRLSIL.

In regard to this clone: Within the sample, other DNA sequences also encode this same CDR3. The chain combines TRBV7-9 with TRBJ2-5, with 8 positions matching TRBD1. The germline V gene has CDR1 SEHNR and CDR2 FQNEAQ (reference sequence). Trimming at V came to 2 bases and at J to 3 bases, leaving 2 bases not matched to a gene. This CDR3 is 14 amino acids long. CDR3 protein: CASSLTGGEETQYF. Written as DNA, the CDR3 is TGTGCCAGCAGCTTAACAGGGGGAGAAGAGACCCAGTACTTC.

This rearrangement joins TRBV20-1 to TRBJ2-1; 8 bases map to TRBD2. Germline V gene lookup returns CDR1 DFQATT and CDR2 SNEGSKA (reference sequence). The trim removed 6 bases at V and 11 bases at J, leaving 6 bases unmatched. This CDR3 comprises 11 residues. CDR3 sequence: CSAAVAGKQFF. In nucleotides, the CDR3 is TGCAGTGCGGCCGTAGCGGGAAAGCAGTTCTTC.